Detailed here is one TCR beta chain. This clonotype was seen repeatedly, ten times or more. The specificity of this receptor is unknown. Per-nucleotide qualities are absent, and no much larger clonotype sits a single base away. The CDR3 has 16 amino acids, counting the end cysteine and phenylalanine. The only DNA kept is the CDR3, 48 bases in frame from the first base. CDR1 and CDR2 are drawn from the germline V gene (reference sequence): SEHNR, FQNEAQ. Relative to germline, V is 5 bases shorter and J is 4 bases shorter, with 19 bases between their ends. PBMCs were isolated by Ficoll-Paque density gradient centrifugation. The reads were generated on an Illumina NovaSeq 6000. cDNA libraries for TCRalpha and TCRbeta were prepared by 5'RACE using constant-segment primers, with sample barcodes and unique molecular identifiers added. RNA was extracted from every sample with Trizol reagent. Libraries were amplified in two PCR steps, with a second sample barcode and Illumina TruSeq adapters added in the second step. Sequencing of libraries was performed on an Illumina NovaSeq with 2 x 150 bp paired-end reads. The study's processing was this. With migec v1.2.7, reads were demultiplexed and then collapsed into UMI-guided consensus sequences. Using mixcr v2.1.11, UMI consensuses were aligned to TRA and TRB V and J templates and then assembled into clonotypes. Expanded or contracted clonotypes were those called significant by both edgeR and NoisET, with noise models trained on biological replicates. For edgeR calls, a false discovery rate-adjusted p below 0.01 and a log2 fold-change threshold of 1 were applied. PCA with hierarchical clustering of max-normalized trajectories of the 1000 most abundant clonotypes was used as exploratory dynamics analysis. Separately sequenced CD4+ and CD8+ repertoires were used to assign a CD4 or CD8 phenotype to each responding clone. TCRdb took the public reads, trimmed them with fastp at Q25, ran MiXCR for clone calling and kept in-frame beta chains. Each CDR3 protein gets just one entry, which takes the most common genes and DNA from the rows behind it. TCRdb, not the authors, supplied the V and J calls. This sample is represented by under 200,000 distinct CDR3 sequences; 11% of them were singletons. The ten largest clonotypes hold about 3.8% of the sample.

This specimen belongs to a study of T-cell memory formation after mild COVID-19 (dated by TCRdb to 2020 to 2023). Concerning the study at large: TCR sequence clusters from the two donors were largely donor specific. In a couple of donors, T-cell clones that expanded and contracted after mild COVID-19 were tracked by sequencing TCRalpha and TCRbeta repertoires over time. The cohort comprised two young, previously healthy adult volunteers, one female and one male. Findings and caveats that apply to the study as a whole: The detection of some responding clones in pre-infection memory suggests that pre-existing cross-reactive memory T cells joined the SARS-CoV-2 response. From day 15 to 85, contracting clones showed balanced CD4/CD8 phenotypes, whereas a second wave of clones that expanded from day 15 to 37 leaned towards CD4+. Contracting CD4+ clones were located mainly in the CM and EM memory subsets, whereas CD8+ clones were found to be enriched in EMRA. Only a couple of mild cases were covered by the study, and larger cohorts that include severe cases with pre-infection samples were considered necessary. Whether the second-wave clones peaking on day 37 were SARS-CoV-2 specific was not confirmed.

This receptor was identified in a man between 18 and 29 years old who had mild COVID-19 (a few samples of this study predate the infection). The sample titles of this study are shuffled in the database, so cell type and time point are left out; the donor was told from shared clones. Recombination connected TRBV7-9 to TRBJ2-3; TRBD2 could be the D gene, as 5 bases match. The sample comprised PBMCs or a T cell subset sorted from them (not recorded which). The DNA is as follows: TGTGCCAGCAGCGCTAGAGCGGTCTCTAAGGCAGATACGCAGTATTTT. Translated, this gives CASSARAVSKADTQYF.